These 14 T cell receptor beta chains came from one sample sequenced in a study of T cell responses to AZD1222 COVID-19 vaccine. Repertoires were generated with immunoSEQ multiplex PCR, while TCRdb's copy carries only in-frame clones and drops some. The sample shows some 140,000 clones, roughly nine tenths of them seen only once. The sample here was peripheral blood, taken on day 0 of MenACWY control vaccination. Source of these receptors: an adult in good health.

The chain is built from TRBV11-3 and TRBJ2-2; a weak D match, TRBD2 (6 bases). CDR1 and CDR2 from the germline V gene are SGHNT and YENEEA. The CDR3 runs to 14 residues. The germline V and J ends were trimmed by 4 bases and 6 bases, with 12 bases remaining between them. The CDR3 nucleotides are TGTGCCAGCAGCTCGGGACTTGTCGCCGGGGAGCTGTTTTTT. Its protein is CASSSGLVAGELFF.

The chain employs TRBV7-2 and TRBJ1-2; 12 bases fit TRBD1. Germline trimming cut 4 bases from V and 8 bases from J; bases unmatched to any gene: 5. Germline V CDR1 and CDR2: SGHTA, FQGNSA. The CDR3 spans 14 residues. CDR3 bases: TGTGCCAGCAGCTCGGGACAGGGGGCTGGAGGCTACACCTTC. This translates into CASSSGQGAGGYTF. Drawing the rest from reference TRBV7-2 and TRBJ1-2, the complete variable domain is GAGVSQSPSNKVTEKGKDVELRCDPISGHTALYWYRQSLGQGLEFLIYFQGNSAPDKSGLPSDRFSAERTGGSVSTLTIQRTQQEDSAVYLCASSSGQGAGGYTFGSGTRLTVV.

This sequence joins TRBV28 and TRBJ2-3; 9 bases match TRBD2. Trimming cost V 4 bases and J 2 bases; bases outside gene matches: 10. This CDR3 has 17 amino acids. In germline, CDR1 is MDHEN, CDR2 SYDVKM. This chain's CDR3 is CASSSLERGAITDTQYF. Here the CDR3 DNA reads TGTGCCAGCAGTTCTCTGGAGCGGGGGGCTATCACAGATACGCAGTATTTT.

This rearrangement joins TRBV5-8 to TRBJ1-2; 7 nucleotides line up with TRBD1. Looked up from germline, CDR1 is SGHTS and CDR2 is YDEGEE. J was trimmed by 4 bases and V by 3 bases; bases with no gene match: 6. The CDR3 is 14 residues long. The CDR3 loop is CASSSSGQLYGYTF. The CDR3 DNA reads as TGTGCCAGCAGCTCGTCGGGACAGCTCTATGGCTACACCTTC.

The chain couples TRBV5-1 to TRBJ1-4, with 7 bases lining up with TRBD1. With V trimmed by 3 bases and J by 0 bases, 8 bases remained unmatched. The germline CDR1 and CDR2 sequences are SGHRS and YFSETQ. This CDR3 is 17 amino acids long. Here the CDR3 DNA reads TGCGCCAGCAGCTACGGGACAGTATCAACAACTAATGAAAAACTGTTTTTT. It yields the protein CASSYGTVSTTNEKLFF.

The chain joins TRBV5-1 to TRBJ2-7; possibly TRBD2 for D (6 bases). Per the germline V gene, CDR1 is SGHRS and CDR2 is YFSETQ. Trimming took 1 base from V and 3 from J, leaving 8 bases between them. The CDR3 has 13 residues. The CDR3 sequence: CASSLQGGYEQYF. In nucleotides, the CDR3 is TGCGCCAGCAGCTTGCAGGGAGGCTACGAGCAGTACTTC.

V usage is TRBV5-1 and J usage is TRBJ2-3, with 8 bases matching TRBD2. V lost 3 bases, J lost 4 bases, and 7 bases stayed unmatched. CDR1 and CDR2 from the germline V gene are SGHRS and YFSETQ. The CDR3 totals 15 residues. The CDR3 is CASSSVAGPSDTQYF. For the CDR3, the DNA is TGCGCCAGCAGCTCGGTAGCGGGACCATCAGATACGCAGTATTTT. The full variable domain, in which reference TRBV5-1 and TRBJ2-3 provide the parts outside the CDR3, is KAGVTQTPRYLIKTRGQQVTLSCSPISGHRSVSWYQQTPGQGLQFLFEYFSETQRNKGNFPGRFSGRQFSNSRSEMNVSTLELGDSALYLCASSSVAGPSDTQYFGPGTRLTVL.

The chain uses TRBV30 and TRBJ2-1; D call uncertain. Per the germline V gene, CDR1 is GTSNPN and CDR2 is SVGIG (reference sequence). CDR3 length: 13 residues. V was pared by 5 bases and J by 9 bases, with 17 bases between. CDR3 nucleotide sequence: TGTGCCTGGGGCTGGAAACAGCGAGGTGAGCAGTTCTTC. It encodes CAWGWKQRGEQFF.

V and J are TRBV4-1 and TRBJ1-2; D is unclear. The V gene's germline CDR1 is MGHRA and CDR2 YSYEKL. The V end lost 6 bases, the J end lost 6 bases, and 23 bases lay between the germline ends. The CDR3 has 16 amino acids. The CDR3 protein is CASSEKAARNNDGYTF. The CDR3 coding sequence is TGCGCCAGCAGTGAAAAGGCGGCACGGAACAACGATGGCTACACCTTC.

V is TRBV11-2 and J is TRBJ1-3; the D is unclear. The CDR3 runs 18 residues. Trimming pared 5 bases from V and 0 bases from J, leaving 20 bases between. In germline, CDR1 is SGHAT, CDR2 FQNNGV. CDR3: CASSLRATGIYSGNTIYF. The CDR3 DNA is TGTGCCAGCAGCCTACGGGCTACCGGGATTTACTCTGGAAACACCATATATTTT.

In DNA form, the CDR3 reads TGTGCCAGCAGCGTTCGTGGCGGGAAAAGCTCCTACAATGAGCAGTTCTTC. Its protein product is CASSVRGGKSSYNEQFF. The chain recombines TRBV4-2 with TRBJ2-1, with TRBD2 as a possible D gene (6 bases). V lost 5 bases to trimming and J lost 0 bases, with 17 bases between them. Germline V lookup: CDR1 LGHNA, CDR2 YNFKEQ. CDR3 length: 17 residues.

The J gene is TRBJ1-2, the V gene TRBV9; D is uncertain. This CDR3 is 13 amino acids long. V was trimmed by 0 bases and J by 5 bases, leaving 8 bases between them. Germline V lookup: CDR1 SGDLS, CDR2 YYNGEE. The CDR3 sequence is CASSVGVGYGYTF. The CDR3 DNA follows: TGTGCCAGCAGCGTAGGGGTTGGGTATGGCTACACCTTC.

The chain combines TRBV5-1 with TRBJ2-5; 9 nucleotides line up with TRBD2. Germline values: CDR1 SGHRS, CDR2 YFSETQ. The V gene end was trimmed by 0 bases and the J gene end by 6 bases; junction bases not matched to a gene: 6. The CDR3 is made up of 15 amino acids. CDR3 amino acids: CASSLGGLAGKTQYF. As DNA, the CDR3 is TGCGCCAGCAGCTTGGGCGGGCTAGCGGGGAAGACCCAGTACTTC.

This chain joins TRBV7-2 and TRBJ1-4, with D perhaps TRBD1 (6 bases). CDR1 and CDR2 from the germline V gene are SGHTA and FQGNSA. The V end was cut by 2 bases, the J end by 3 bases, with 10 bases between. This CDR3 comprises 15 residues. This CDR3 is CASSLRGAPNEKLFF. The CDR3 DNA is TGTGCCAGCAGCTTAAGGGGGGCGCCTAATGAAAAACTGTTTTTT.